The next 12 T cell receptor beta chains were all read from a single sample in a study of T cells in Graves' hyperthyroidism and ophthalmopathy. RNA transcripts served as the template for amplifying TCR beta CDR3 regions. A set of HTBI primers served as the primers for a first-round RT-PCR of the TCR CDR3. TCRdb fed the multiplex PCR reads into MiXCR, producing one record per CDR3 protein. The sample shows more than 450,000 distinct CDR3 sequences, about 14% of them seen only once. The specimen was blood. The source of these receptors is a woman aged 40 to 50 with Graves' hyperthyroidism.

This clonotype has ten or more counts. DNA for the CDR3: TGTGCCAGCAGCTTAACAGGGGCTACCAGAACCGGGGAGCTGTTTTTT. Residues: CASSLTGATRTGELFF. The chain recombines TRBV7-3 with TRBJ2-2, with D maybe TRBD1 (5 bases). Trimming stripped 0 bases from V and 5 bases from J, with 13 bases between. Looked up from germline, CDR1 is SGHTA and CDR2 is FQGTGA. The CDR3 sequence is 16 residues long.

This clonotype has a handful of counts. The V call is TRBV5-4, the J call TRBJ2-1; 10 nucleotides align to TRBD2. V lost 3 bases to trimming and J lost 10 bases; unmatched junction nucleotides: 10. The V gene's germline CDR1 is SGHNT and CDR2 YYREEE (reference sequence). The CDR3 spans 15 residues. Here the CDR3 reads CASSSSGSLSSEQFF. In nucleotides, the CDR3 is TGTGCCAGCAGCTCTAGCGGGAGTCTTTCTTCCGAGCAGTTCTTC.

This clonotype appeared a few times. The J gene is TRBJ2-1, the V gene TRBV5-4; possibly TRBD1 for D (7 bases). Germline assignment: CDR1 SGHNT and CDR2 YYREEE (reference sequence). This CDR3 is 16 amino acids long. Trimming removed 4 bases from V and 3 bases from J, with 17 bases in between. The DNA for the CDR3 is TGTGCCAGCAGCCCCCAGGGGGGCGGGAACTACAATGAGCAGTTCTTC. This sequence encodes CASSPQGGGNYNEQFF.

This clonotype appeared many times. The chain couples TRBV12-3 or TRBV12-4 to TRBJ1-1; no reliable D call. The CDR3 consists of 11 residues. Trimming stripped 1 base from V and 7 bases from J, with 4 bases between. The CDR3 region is CASSLGIEAFF. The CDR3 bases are TGTGCCAGCAGTTTAGGGATTGAAGCTTTCTTT.

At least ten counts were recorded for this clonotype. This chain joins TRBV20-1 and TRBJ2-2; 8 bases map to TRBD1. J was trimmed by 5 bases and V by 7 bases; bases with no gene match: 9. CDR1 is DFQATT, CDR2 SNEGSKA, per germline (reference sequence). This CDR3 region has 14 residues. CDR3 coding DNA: TGCAGTGTCCCCAGGGGGCTAGGAACCGGGGAGCTGTTTTTT. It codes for CSVPRGLGTGELFF.

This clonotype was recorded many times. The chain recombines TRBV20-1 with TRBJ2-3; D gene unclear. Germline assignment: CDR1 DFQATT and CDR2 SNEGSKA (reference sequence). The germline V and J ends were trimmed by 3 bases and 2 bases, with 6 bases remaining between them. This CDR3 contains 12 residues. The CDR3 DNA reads TGCAGTGCTAGCTCCACCACAGATACGCAGTATTTT. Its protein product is CSASSTTDTQYF.

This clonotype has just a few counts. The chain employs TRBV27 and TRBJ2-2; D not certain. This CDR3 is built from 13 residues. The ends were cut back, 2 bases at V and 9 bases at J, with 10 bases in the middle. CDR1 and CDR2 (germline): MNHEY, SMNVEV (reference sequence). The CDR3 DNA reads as TGTGCCAGCAGTTTAGCGGCCCCGCGGGAGCTGTTTTTT. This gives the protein CASSLAAPRELFF.

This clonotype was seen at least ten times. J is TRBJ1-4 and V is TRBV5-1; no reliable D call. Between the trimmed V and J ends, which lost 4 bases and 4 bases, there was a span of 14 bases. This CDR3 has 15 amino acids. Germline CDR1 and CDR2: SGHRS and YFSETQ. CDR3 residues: CASSPSLTNNEKLFF. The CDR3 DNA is TGCGCCAGCAGCCCTTCGCTGACCAATAATGAAAAACTGTTTTTT.

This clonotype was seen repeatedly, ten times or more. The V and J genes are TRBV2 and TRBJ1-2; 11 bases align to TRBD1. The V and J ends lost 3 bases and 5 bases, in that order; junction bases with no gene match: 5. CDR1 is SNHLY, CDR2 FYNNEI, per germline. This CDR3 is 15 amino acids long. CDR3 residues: CASSEGTGGRYGYTF. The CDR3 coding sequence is TGTGCCAGCAGTGAGGGGACAGGGGGGCGATATGGCTACACCTTC.

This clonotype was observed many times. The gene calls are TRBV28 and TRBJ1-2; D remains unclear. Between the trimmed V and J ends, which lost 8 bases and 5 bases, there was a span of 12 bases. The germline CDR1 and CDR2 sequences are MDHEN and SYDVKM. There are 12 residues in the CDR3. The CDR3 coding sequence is TGTGCCAGCCTCTCAGGTGTTTATGGCTACACCTTC. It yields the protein CASLSGVYGYTF.

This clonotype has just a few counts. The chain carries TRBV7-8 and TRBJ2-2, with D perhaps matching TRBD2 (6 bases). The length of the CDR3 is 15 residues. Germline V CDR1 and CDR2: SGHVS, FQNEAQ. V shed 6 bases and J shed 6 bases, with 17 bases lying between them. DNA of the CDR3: TGTGCCAGCAGTAGACTAGTAGTCGGGCCCGGGGAGCTGTTTTTT. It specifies CASSRLVVGPGELFF.

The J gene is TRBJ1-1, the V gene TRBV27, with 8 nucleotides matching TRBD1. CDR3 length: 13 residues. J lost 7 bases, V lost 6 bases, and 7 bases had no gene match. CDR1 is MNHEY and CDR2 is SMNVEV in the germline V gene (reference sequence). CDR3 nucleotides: TGTGCCAGCAGCTGGGACAGGAACCTTGAAGCTTTCTTT. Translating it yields CASSWDRNLEAFF.